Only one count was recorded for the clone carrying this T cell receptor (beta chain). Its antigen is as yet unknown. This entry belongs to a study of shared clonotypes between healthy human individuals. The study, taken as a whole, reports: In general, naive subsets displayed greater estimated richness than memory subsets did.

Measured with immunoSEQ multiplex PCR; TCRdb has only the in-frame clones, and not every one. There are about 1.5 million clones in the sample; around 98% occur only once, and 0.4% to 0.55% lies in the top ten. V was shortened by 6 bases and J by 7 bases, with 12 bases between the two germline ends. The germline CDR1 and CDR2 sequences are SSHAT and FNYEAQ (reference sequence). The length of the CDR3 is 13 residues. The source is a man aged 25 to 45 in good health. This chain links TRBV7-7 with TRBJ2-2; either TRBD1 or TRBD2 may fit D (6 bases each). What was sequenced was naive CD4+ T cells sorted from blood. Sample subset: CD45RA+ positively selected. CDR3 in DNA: TGTGCCAGCAGACAAAAGGGGGGCGGGGAGCTGTTTTTT. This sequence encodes CASRQKGGGELFF.